The 29 T cell receptor beta chains presented below share a single source sample, sequenced in a study of blood T cell repertoires in COVID-19. Generated by immunoSEQ multiplex PCR, the TCRdb table keeps only in-frame clones and is missing some. The sample holds approximately 190,000 clones; approximately 85% are singletons and the top ten take approximately 5.1%. Sequencing input: peripheral blood. These receptors originate from a woman aged 70-85 years with active or convalescent COVID-19.

In regard to this clone: The same CDR3 also results from other DNA sequences found in this sample. The CDR3 loop reads CASSLAQGRTEAFF. The CDR3, as DNA: TGTGCCAGCAGCTTAGCCCAGGGTAGGACTGAAGCTTTCTTT. The chain is built from TRBV7-9 and TRBJ1-1, with a tentative D call TRBD1 (5 bases). Germline CDR1 and CDR2: SEHNR and FQNEAQ (reference sequence). Trimming cost V 0 bases and J 5 bases, with 10 bases left between them. The CDR3 is made up of 14 amino acids.

V gene TRBV9 combines with J gene TRBJ2-3; 7 nucleotides line up with TRBD2. The CDR3 is made up of 17 amino acids. CDR1 and CDR2 from the germline V gene are SGDLS and YYNGEE. After removal of 0 bases from V and 8 bases from J, the junction contained 15 bases not matched to a gene. CDR3: CASSVGMGGTAQVTQYF. As DNA, the CDR3 is TGTGCCAGCAGCGTAGGAATGGGGGGGACTGCCCAGGTTACGCAGTATTTT.

This clone was detected once. The rearrangement uses TRBV12-5 and TRBJ1-5; D unclear. V lost 5 bases and J 0 bases, leaving 14 bases between the germline ends. Per germline, CDR1 LGHNT and CDR2 FRNRAP. CDR3 length: 16 amino acids. The DNA for the CDR3 is TGTGCTAGTGGTGAACCCAGTGCTTATAGCAATCAGCCCCAGCATTTT. Translation gives CASGEPSAYSNQPQHF.

The chain joins TRBV3-1 (or the pseudogene TRBV3-2) to TRBJ1-1; weak D call: TRBD1 (5 bases). Trimming pared 5 bases from V and 1 base from J, leaving 11 bases between. Per germline, CDR1 LGHDT and CDR2 YNNKEL (reference sequence). The CDR3 length is 14 residues. The CDR3 DNA follows: TGTGCCAGCAGCTTATACAGGACGAACACTGAAGCTTTCTTT. Translating it yields CASSLYRTNTEAFF.

A note on this clone: Within the sample, other DNA sequences also encode this same CDR3. The gene calls are TRBV21-1 and TRBJ2-7; no check of the table's D call, TRBD1, against the DNA was made. TRBV21-1 corresponds to a pseudogene. The CDR3 has 12 amino acids. CDR3 residues: CASSGQDYEQYF. CDR3 in DNA: TGTGCCAGCAGCGGACAGGACTACGAGCAATACTTC.

The sample holds a few counts of this clone. The V call is TRBV28, the J call TRBJ1-5; no clear D. The CDR3 consists of 13 residues. V lost 4 bases to trimming and J lost 7 bases, with 11 bases between them. CDR1 is MDHEN and CDR2 is SYDVKM in the germline V gene. CDR3 sequence reads: CASSYSGIQPQHF. CDR3 DNA: TGTGCCAGCAGTTATTCGGGGATCCAGCCCCAGCATTTT.

CDR3 DNA sequence: TGTGCCAGCAGCCTCTCTGAAGCGATCAATGAGCAGTTCTTC. Residues: CASSLSEAINEQFF. The chain couples TRBV7-8 to TRBJ2-1, with D hard to call. CDR1 and CDR2 (germline): SGHVS, FQNEAQ. V dropped 5 bases and J dropped 6 bases, with 14 bases sitting between them. This CDR3 has 14 amino acids.

V and J are TRBV27 and TRBJ2-1; 10 nucleotides line up with TRBD2. Germline values: CDR1 MNHEY, CDR2 SMNVEV (reference sequence). V lost 10 bases, J lost 7 bases, and 10 bases stayed unmatched. This CDR3 is built from 14 residues. CDR3 sequence: CATLAVAGGNEQFF. The DNA for the CDR3 is TGTGCCACCCTCGCTGTAGCGGGAGGTAATGAGCAGTTCTTC.

The genes are TRBV19 and TRBJ2-3; D may be TRBD2 (7 bases). Germline V gene data show CDR1 as LNHDA and CDR2 as SQIVND (reference sequence). The V and J ends lost 5 bases and 0 bases respectively, with 15 bases between them. The CDR3 spans 16 residues. The CDR3 reads CASSLGGASSTDTQYF. In DNA, the CDR3 is TGTGCCAGTAGTCTGGGGGGGGCGTCAAGCACAGATACGCAGTATTTT.

Here the CDR3 DNA reads TGTGCCAGTACGCCGGGACAATATAACTATGGCTACACCTTC. The encoded protein is CASTPGQYNYGYTF. V and J are TRBV2 and TRBJ1-2; D may be TRBD1 (6 bases). CDR3 length equals 14 residues. Germline lookup yields CDR1 SNHLY and CDR2 FYNNEI. V gave up 9 bases and J gave up 1 base, with 15 bases separating them.

The rearrangement links TRBV11-2 to TRBJ1-1; possibly TRBD1 for D (6 bases). The CDR3 consists of 13 residues. Trimming left V 5 bases short and J 5 bases short, with 12 bases between. CDR1 is SGHAT and CDR2 is FQNNGV in the germline V gene. This CDR3 reads CASSRGQQTEAFF. The CDR3 bases are TGTGCCAGCAGCCGAGGACAGCAAACTGAAGCTTTCTTT. Together with reference TRBV11-2 and TRBJ1-1, the CDR3 gives the full variable domain: EAGVAQSPRYKIIEKRQSVAFWCNPISGHATLYWYQQILGQGPKLLIQFQNNGVVDDSQLPKDRFSAERLKGVDSTLKIQPAKLEDSAVYLCASSRGQQTEAFFGQGTRLTVV.

The chain uses TRBV11-2 and TRBJ2-3, with D possibly TRBD1 on 7 matching bases. From germline, CDR1 is SGHAT and CDR2 FQNNGV. The V gene lost 0 bases and the J gene lost 3 bases, with 13 bases spanning the gap. The length of the CDR3 is 16 residues. DNA for the CDR3: TGTGCCAGCAGCTTAGAACCAGGGGGGAGGACAGATACGCAGTATTTT. This sequence encodes CASSLEPGGRTDTQYF.

The chain joins TRBV2 to TRBJ2-7; tentative D call: TRBD1 (5 bases). The germline V gene encodes CDR1 SNHLY and CDR2 FYNNEI. V shed 6 bases and J shed 2 bases, with 14 bases lying between them. The CDR3 length is 14 residues. The CDR3 coding sequence is TGTGCCAGCAGGAAAAGGACATTTCCCTACGAGCAGTACTTC. Its protein is CASRKRTFPYEQYF. Drawing the rest from reference TRBV2 and TRBJ2-7, the complete variable domain is EPEVTQTPSHQVTQMGQEVILRCVPISNHLYFYWYRQILGQKVEFLVSFYNNEISEKSEIFDDQFSVERPDGSNFTLKIRSTKLEDSAMYFCASRKRTFPYEQYFGPGTRLTVT.

This chain joins TRBV5-4 and TRBJ2-1; TRBD2 matches at 7 bases. From germline, CDR1 is SGHNT and CDR2 YYREEE (reference sequence). Trimming took 0 bases from V and 3 from J; bases not matched to a gene: 3. This CDR3 has 15 amino acids. For the CDR3, the DNA is TGTGCCAGCAGCTTGGGTCTAGCGGACTACAATGAGCAGTTCTTC. It is translated as CASSLGLADYNEQFF.

J is TRBJ2-3 and V is TRBV11-3; D not resolved. V gave up 1 base and J gave up 2 bases, with 10 bases separating them. The germline V gene encodes CDR1 SGHNT and CDR2 YENEEA. The CDR3 has 15 amino acids. The CDR3 DNA reads TGTGCCAGCAGCTTAGGCGAGGCCCCCACAGATACGCAGTATTTT. Its translation: CASSLGEAPTDTQYF. Using reference TRBV11-3 and TRBJ2-3 for the parts outside the CDR3, the full variable domain is EAGVVQSPRYKIIEKKQPVAFWCNPISGHNTLYWYLQNLGQGPELLIRYENEEAVDDSQLPKDRFSAERLKGVDSTLKIQPAELGDSAVYLCASSLGEAPTDTQYFGPGTRLTVL.

V is TRBV7-9 and J is TRBJ2-5, with 8 bases lining up with TRBD1. With 5 bases clipped from V and 5 bases from J, the junction kept 1 base outside the gene matches. Germline CDR1 is SEHNR and CDR2 is FQNEAQ (reference sequence). The CDR3 runs to 12 residues. Written as DNA, the CDR3 is TGTGCCAGCAGCCGACAGGGGGAGACCCAGTACTTC. Protein: CASSRQGETQYF. The full variable domain, in which reference TRBV7-9 and TRBJ2-5 provide the parts outside the CDR3, is DTGVSQNPRHKITKRGQNVTFRCDPISEHNRLYWYRQTLGQGPEFLTYFQNEAQLEKSRLLSDRFSAERPKGSFSTLEIQRTEQGDSAMYLCASSRQGETQYFGPGTRLLVL.

This clone has just one count. The V and J genes are TRBV11-2 and TRBJ2-3, with 7 positions matching TRBD2. Trimming took 5 bases from V and 3 from J; bases not matched to a gene: 5. CDR3 size: 14 residues. Germline values: CDR1 SGHAT, CDR2 FQNNGV. In nucleotides, the CDR3 is TGTGCCAGCAGCCCTCGGGGGGTTACAGATACGCAGTATTTT. It yields the protein CASSPRGVTDTQYF.

The chain couples TRBV28 to TRBJ2-1; no firm D call. Trimming stripped 4 bases from V and 0 bases from J, with 19 bases between. The CDR3 contains 18 residues. Germline CDR1 and CDR2: MDHEN and SYDVKM. The CDR3 DNA reads as TGTGCCAGCAGTTCCTCGAGCGCCTCGGCCAGCTCCTACAATGAGCAGTTCTTC. It codes for CASSSSSASASSYNEQFF.

The CDR3 coding sequence is TGTGCCAGCACTAGGGACAGGGCCTACGAGCAGTACTTC. Amino acid sequence: CASTRDRAYEQYF. This chain uses TRBV2 with TRBJ2-7, with 9 bases lining up with TRBD1. Germline V CDR1 and CDR2: SNHLY, FYNNEI. The CDR3 covers 13 residues. The trim removed 7 bases at V and 2 bases at J, leaving 3 bases unmatched. The variable domain in full, with the rest retrieved from reference TRBV2 and TRBJ2-7, is EPEVTQTPSHQVTQMGQEVILRCVPISNHLYFYWYRQILGQKVEFLVSFYNNEISEKSEIFDDQFSVERPDGSNFTLKIRSTKLEDSAMYFCASTRDRAYEQYFGPGTRLTVT.

The chain has TRBV6-5 and TRBJ2-3; 9 bases fit TRBD1. Germline V gene sequence: CDR1 MNHEY, CDR2 SVGAGI. The CDR3 totals 14 residues. V lost 6 bases to trimming and J lost 4 bases; unmatched junction nucleotides: 5. CDR3 nucleotide sequence: TGTGCCAGCAGCCGGGACAGGGCTTCAGATACGCAGTATTTT. Its translation is CASSRDRASDTQYF.

The CDR3 here is CASSPRPIQGGAGELFF. The DNA of the CDR3 is TGTGCCAGCTCACCACGACCCATACAGGGTGGCGCCGGGGAGCTGTTTTTT. V usage is TRBV18 and J usage is TRBJ2-2; tentative D call: TRBD1 (6 bases). V lost 1 base, J lost 6 bases, and 18 bases lay in between. CDR1 and CDR2 (germline): KGHSH, LQKENI. This CDR3 is 17 amino acids long.

V is TRBV19 and J is TRBJ2-1, with TRBD1 matching 8 bases. The CDR3 has 12 residues. With V trimmed by 6 bases and J by 5 bases, 0 bases remained unmatched. The germline V gene has CDR1 LNHDA and CDR2 SQIVND (reference sequence). This CDR3 reads CASRDRDNEQFF. CDR3 DNA: TGTGCCAGTAGGGACAGGGACAATGAGCAGTTCTTC.

The gene calls are TRBV28 and TRBJ2-1; 7 bases match TRBD2. This CDR3 is 14 amino acids long. The germline V gene has CDR1 MDHEN and CDR2 SYDVKM. The J segment lost 2 bases and the V segment lost 7 bases, leaving 5 bases of the junction unmatched. The CDR3 DNA reads as TGTGCCAGCATCGGTAGCGGGCCCTACAATGAGCAGTTCTTC. This translates into CASIGSGPYNEQFF. The full variable domain, its missing parts supplied by reference TRBV28 and TRBJ2-1, is DVKVTQSSRYLVKRTGEKVFLECVQDMDHENMFWYRQDPGLGLRLIYFSYDVKMKEKGDIPEGYSVSREKKERFSLILESASTNQTSMYLCASIGSGPYNEQFFGPGTRLTVL.

The rearrangement joins TRBV18 to TRBJ2-7; 9 bases are shared with TRBD2. V was clipped by 3 bases and J by 7 bases; unmatched bases: 10. Germline-derived CDR1 and CDR2 are KGHSH and LQKENI. The CDR3 sequence is 15 residues long. This CDR3 is CASSPMDSGSGEQYF. CDR3 in DNA: TGTGCCAGCTCACCGATGGATAGCGGGAGTGGTGAGCAGTACTTC.

The V gene is TRBV4-2, the J gene TRBJ2-5; D is unresolved. The germline V gene encodes CDR1 LGHNA and CDR2 YNFKEQ. Trimming left V 1 base short and J 2 bases short, with 11 bases between. This CDR3 contains 15 residues. CDR3 loop: CASSQAATEQETQYF. The CDR3 bases are TGTGCCAGCAGCCAAGCGGCTACAGAGCAAGAGACCCAGTACTTC.

The genes are TRBV5-1 and TRBJ1-1, with TRBD1 identical over 7 bases. The length of the CDR3 is 15 residues. The germline V gene has CDR1 SGHRS and CDR2 YFSETQ. V lost 0 bases, J lost 1 base, and 3 bases stayed unmatched. The CDR3 region has the DNA TGCGCCAGCAGCTTGGATGGGACAGCGAACACTGAAGCTTTCTTT. This gives the protein CASSLDGTANTEAFF.

This clone was counted a few times. The V call is TRBV5-1, the J call TRBJ1-1, with 9 bases that match TRBD1. This CDR3 is built from 16 residues. Germline assignment: CDR1 SGHRS and CDR2 YFSETQ. V dropped 0 bases and J dropped 1; count of bases not matched to a gene: 4. CDR3 DNA: TGCGCCAGCAGCTTGGCCCCGGGACAGGGGAACACTGAAGCTTTCTTT. This encodes CASSLAPGQGNTEAFF.

The rearrangement uses TRBV9 and TRBJ2-5; 8 bases fit TRBD2. CDR3 length: 16 residues. Germline assignment: CDR1 SGDLS and CDR2 YYNGEE. The V gene end was trimmed by 0 bases and the J gene end by 3 bases; junction bases not matched to a gene: 7. CDR3 coding DNA: TGTGCCAGCAGCGTAGCCCCGGGAGGGGATGAAGAGACCCAGTACTTC. Its protein is CASSVAPGGDEETQYF.

This chain connects TRBV5-1 to TRBJ1-2, with 7 bases matching TRBD1. This CDR3 is built from 14 residues. Trimming took 0 bases from V and 4 from J; bases not matched to a gene: 3. Per germline, CDR1 SGHRS and CDR2 YFSETQ. DNA of the CDR3: TGCGCCAGCAGCTTGGACAGGGGCGGCTATGGCTACACCTTC. The encoded protein is CASSLDRGGYGYTF.